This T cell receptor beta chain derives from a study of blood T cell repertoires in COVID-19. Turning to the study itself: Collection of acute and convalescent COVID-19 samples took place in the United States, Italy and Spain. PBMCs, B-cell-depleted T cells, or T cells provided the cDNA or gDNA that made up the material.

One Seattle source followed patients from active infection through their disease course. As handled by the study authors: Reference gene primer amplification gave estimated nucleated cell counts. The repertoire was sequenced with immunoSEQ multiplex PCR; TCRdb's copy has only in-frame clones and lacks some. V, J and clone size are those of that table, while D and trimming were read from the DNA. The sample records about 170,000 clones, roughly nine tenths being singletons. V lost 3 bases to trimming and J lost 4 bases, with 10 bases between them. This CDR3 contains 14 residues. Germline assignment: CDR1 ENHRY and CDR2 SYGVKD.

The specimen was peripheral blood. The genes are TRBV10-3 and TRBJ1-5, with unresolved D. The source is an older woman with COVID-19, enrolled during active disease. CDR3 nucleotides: TGTGCCATCAGTGACTCCGGGAATAATCAGCCCCAGCATTTT. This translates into CAISDSGNNQPQHF.